A single T cell receptor (beta chain) is shown here with its context. The sequencing template was cDNA reverse transcribed from extracted RNA. The method was immunoSEQ multiplex PCR; TCRdb's version includes in-frame clones alone and lacks a portion of them. Of about 76,000 clones in the sample, 60% to 70% were seen once. CDR1 is GTSNPN, CDR2 SVGIG, per germline (reference sequence). V was shortened by 0 bases and J by 8 bases, with 7 bases between the two germline ends. The CDR3 is 11 amino acids. The data were obtained in a study of CD8+ T cells in alopecia areata. The sample's treatment: oral pan-JAK inhibitor, 5-10 mg twice daily.

This material consisted of CD8+ T cells sorted from blood, taken at week 24, from a patient treated with tofacitinib. The chain uses TRBV30 and TRBJ1-1; D ambiguous. The receptor's source is a human donor with alopecia areata. The CDR3 region is CAWSVLLEAFF. The DNA of the CDR3 is TGTGCCTGGAGTGTACTACTGGAAGCTTTCTTT.